Below, one TCR beta chain is given with its context. Germline V gives CDR1 WSHSY, CDR2 SAAADI. V lost 5 bases and J lost 4; bases outside the gene matches: 6. CDR3 size: 14 residues. TCRdb's copy holds only in-frame clones and misses some; the assay was immunoSEQ multiplex PCR. The sample has about 33,000 clones, about four fifths seen once. This specimen comes from a study of STAT5B mutations in CD4+ large granular lymphocyte leukemia. Sequencing was carried out using CD4+ T cells from blood buffy coats. The sequence derives from a human donor in good health. The genes are TRBV10-2 and TRBJ2-5; 8 bases match TRBD1. The CDR3 sequence is CASSPGQGRETQYF. The DNA for the CDR3 is TGCGCCAGCAGTCCAGGACAGGGCAGAGAGACCCAGTACTTC.